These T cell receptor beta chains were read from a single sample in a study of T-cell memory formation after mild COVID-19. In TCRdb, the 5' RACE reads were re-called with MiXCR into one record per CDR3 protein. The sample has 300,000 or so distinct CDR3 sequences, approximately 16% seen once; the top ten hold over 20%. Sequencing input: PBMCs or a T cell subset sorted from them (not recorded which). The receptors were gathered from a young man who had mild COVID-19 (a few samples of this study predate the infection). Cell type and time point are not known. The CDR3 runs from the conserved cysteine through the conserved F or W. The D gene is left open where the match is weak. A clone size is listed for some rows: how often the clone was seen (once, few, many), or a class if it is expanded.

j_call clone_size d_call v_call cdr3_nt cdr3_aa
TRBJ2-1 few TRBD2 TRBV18 TGTGCCAGCTCACGAAGGACTAGCGGGGGGGCTGATGAGCAGTTCTTC CASSRRTSGGADEQFF
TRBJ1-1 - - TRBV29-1 TGCAGCGTTACCTGGGGTACCACTGAAGCTTTCTTT CSVTWGTTEAFF
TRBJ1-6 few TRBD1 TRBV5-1 TGCGCCAGCAGCCCGCGACAGGGGGCGCCGTCTAATTCACCCCTCCACTTT CASSPRQGAPSNSPLHF
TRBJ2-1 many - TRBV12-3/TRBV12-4 TGTGCCAGCAGGCCCCGGGGGAGCTCCTACAATGAGCAGTTCTTC CASRPRGSSYNEQFF
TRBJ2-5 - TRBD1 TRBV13 TGTGCCAGCAGCTTAGGGGACAGGTCGTCTGAGACCCAGTACTTC CASSLGDRSSETQYF
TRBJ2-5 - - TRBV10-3 TGTGCCATCAGTGAGCAAGAGACCCAGTACTTC CAISEQETQYF
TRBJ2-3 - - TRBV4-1 TGCGCCAGCAGCCAAGTTTCCCACACAGATACGCAGTATTTT CASSQVSHTDTQYF
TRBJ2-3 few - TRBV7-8 TGTGCCAGCAGGTTCGGGGGCACAGATACGCAGTATTTT CASRFGGTDTQYF
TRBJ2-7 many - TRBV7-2 TGTGCCAGCAGCGTCCGGGACGGGCCCTCCTACGAGCAGTACTTC CASSVRDGPSYEQYF
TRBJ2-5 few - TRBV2 TGTGCCAGCACCGCAGTGGGAGGAGAGACCCAGTACTTC CASTAVGGETQYF
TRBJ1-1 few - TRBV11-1 TGTGCCAGCAGCTACGGACAGACGAACACTGAAGCTTTCTTT CASSYGQTNTEAFF
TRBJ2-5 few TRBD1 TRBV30 TGTGCCTGGAGGGAGACAGGGGCTATGGTGGAGACCCAGTACTTC CAWRETGAMVETQYF
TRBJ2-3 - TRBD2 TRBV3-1 TGTGCCAGCAGCCCACCGGGACTAGCGGGAGATACGCAGTATTTT CASSPPGLAGDTQYF
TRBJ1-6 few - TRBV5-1 TGCGCCAGCAGTCATGGGGGAGGGTCACCCCTCCACTTT CASSHGGGSPLHF
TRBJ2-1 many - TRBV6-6 TGTGCCAGCGAAGGGAATGAGCAGTTCTTC CASEGNEQFF
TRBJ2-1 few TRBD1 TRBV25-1 TGTGCCAGCAGTGATCGACAGGGGGCGTGGGATGAGCAGTTCTTC CASSDRQGAWDEQFF
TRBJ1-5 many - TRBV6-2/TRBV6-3 TGTGCCAGCAGCCTCGACAGTTATAGCAATCAGCCCCAGCATTTT CASSLDSYSNQPQHF
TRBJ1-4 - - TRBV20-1 TGCAGTGCCCCGGACGGAGCGACTAATGAAAAACTGTTTTTT CSAPDGATNEKLFF
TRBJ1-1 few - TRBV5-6 TGTGCCAGCAGCCGCGTGGGACGAGGCGAAGCTTTCTTT CASSRVGRGEAFF
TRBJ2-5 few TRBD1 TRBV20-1 TGCAGTGCTAGAGATCACAGGGGGCGTTCAGAGACCCAGTACTTC CSARDHRGRSETQYF
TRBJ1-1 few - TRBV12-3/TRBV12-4 TGTGCCAGCAGTTTAGCCCCTACAGGGCCGGCGCCCGCTTTCTTT CASSLAPTGPAPAFF
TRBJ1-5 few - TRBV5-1 TGCGCCAGCAGCTTTTTGGGGGAGAAGGGTCAGCCCCAGCATTTT CASSFLGEKGQPQHF
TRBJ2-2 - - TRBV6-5 TGTGCCAGCAGTGGGCAGGGTACGGACACCGGGGAGCTGTTTTTT CASSGQGTDTGELFF
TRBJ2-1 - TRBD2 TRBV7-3 TGTGCCGGCAGCCTTATAGCGGGGGCCTACAATGAGCAGTTCTTC CAGSLIAGAYNEQFF
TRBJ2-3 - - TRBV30 TGTGCCTGGAGTGTCGTCTATACGCAGTATTTT CAWSVVYTQYF
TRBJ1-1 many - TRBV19 TGTGCCAGTAGTAAAGCTTTCTTT CASSKAFF
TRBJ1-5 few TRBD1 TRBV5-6 TGTGCCAGCAGCTTGAAGGGGGCCCAGCCCCAGCATTTT CASSLKGAQPQHF
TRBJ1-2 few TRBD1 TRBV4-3 TGCGCCAGCAGTCCAACCCCCGGGACAGGGAGCTATGGCTACACCTTC CASSPTPGTGSYGYTF
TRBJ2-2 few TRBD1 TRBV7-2 TGTGCCAGCAGCTTTGACAGGGGCACCGGGGAGCTGTTTTTT CASSFDRGTGELFF
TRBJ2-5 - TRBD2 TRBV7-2 TGTGCCAGCAGCGCTAGCGGGGGGCTCCAAGAGACCCAGTACTTC CASSASGGLQETQYF
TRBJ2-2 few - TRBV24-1 TGTGCCACCAGTGAGGCCCCCGGGGAGCTGTTTTTT CATSEAPGELFF
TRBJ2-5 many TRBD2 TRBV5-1 TGCGCCAGCAGCATGGGACTAGTGAGTGGAGAGACCCAGTACTTC CASSMGLVSGETQYF
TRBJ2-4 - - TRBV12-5 TGTGCTAGTGGTTCCTCGGACGGGCTAGCCAAAAACATTCAGTACTTC CASGSSDGLAKNIQYF
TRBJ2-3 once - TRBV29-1 TGCAGCGCCCGGACAGACACAGATACGCAGTATTTT CSARTDTDTQYF
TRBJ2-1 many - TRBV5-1 TGCGCCAGCAGCTTGGAGCCAGGGCAGTACAATGAGCAGTTCTTC CASSLEPGQYNEQFF
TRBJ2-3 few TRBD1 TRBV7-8 TGTGCCAGCAGCTTGGACAGGTACACAGATACGCAGTATTTT CASSLDRYTDTQYF
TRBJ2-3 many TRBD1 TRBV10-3 TGTGCCATCAGTGATCAACAGGGGAGCCCAGATACGCAGTATTTT CAISDQQGSPDTQYF
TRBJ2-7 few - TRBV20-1 TGCAGTGCTAGAACGGCGGACAGCTACGAGCAGTACTTC CSARTADSYEQYF
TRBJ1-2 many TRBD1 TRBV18 TGTGCCAGCTCACCCGGACAGGGATCGGATGGCTACACCTTC CASSPGQGSDGYTF
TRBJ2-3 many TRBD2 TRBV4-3 TGCGCCAGCAGCCGCGGGAGGGCTAGCGGGGGGGCAGATACGCAGTATTTT CASSRGRASGGADTQYF
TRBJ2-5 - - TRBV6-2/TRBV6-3 TGTGCCAGCAGTTCCGACGACTTGGAGACCCAGTACTTC CASSSDDLETQYF
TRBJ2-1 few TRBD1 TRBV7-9 TGTGCCAGCAGCTGGACAGGTTACAATGAGCAGTTCTTC CASSWTGYNEQFF
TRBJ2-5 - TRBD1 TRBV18 TGTGCCAGCTCACTCTCGACAGGGGCGCAAGAGACCCAGTACTTC CASSLSTGAQETQYF
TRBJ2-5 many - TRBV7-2 TGTGCCAGCAGCTCAATCTCCGGGGGAGAGACCCAGTACTTC CASSSISGGETQYF
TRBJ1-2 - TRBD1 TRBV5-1 TGCGCCAGCAGCCCCCCACCGGGGAACGACAGGGCTGATGGCTACACCTTC CASSPPPGNDRADGYTF
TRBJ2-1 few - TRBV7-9 TGTGCCAGCAGCTTAGCCGGCGGGAAGGGGCAGTTCTTC CASSLAGGKGQFF
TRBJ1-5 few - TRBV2 TGTGCCAGCGGGACGGCTGCCGTCACAACTAGCAATCAGCCCCAGCATTTT CASGTAAVTTSNQPQHF
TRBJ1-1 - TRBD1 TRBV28 TGTGCCAGCATCACACAGGGGAGAGTGGCTGAAGCTTTCTTT CASITQGRVAEAFF
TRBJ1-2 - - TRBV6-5 TGTGCCAGCAGTTACTCGTATGGGCAGGGTGGAGAGGGCTACACCTTC CASSYSYGQGGEGYTF
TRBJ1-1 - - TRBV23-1 TGCGCTCGTACAGAAAATATGAACACTGAAGCTTTCTTT CARTENMNTEAFF
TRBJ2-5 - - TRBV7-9 TGTGCCAGCAGCGTTGGCGGGGCCGAGACCCAGTACTTC CASSVGGAETQYF